One and the same sample provided the 32 T cell receptor beta chains below, sequenced in a study of CD8 T cells in Susac syndrome. After extraction with the RNeasy kit, about 0.45 to 1 ug of the RNA was reverse transcribed using random hexamers. TCRdb used MiXCR to reprocess the immunoSEQ multiplex PCR reads, holding one entry per CDR3 protein. The sample carries about 120,000 distinct CDR3 sequences, nearly 96% recorded once. Sequences were obtained from CD4+ T cells from PBMCs. The source of these receptors is a human donor with Susac syndrome.

This clonotype has just one count. J is TRBJ2-7 and V is TRBV13; D is ambiguous. Germline CDR1 PRHDT, CDR2 FYEKMQ (reference sequence). The CDR3 is 13 residues long. The V end was cut by 5 bases, the J end by 9 bases, with 17 bases between. CDR3 coding DNA: TGTGCCAGCAGCGTCGACGCCCCTGGAATGCAGTACTTC. Translation gives CASSVDAPGMQYF.

V usage is TRBV2 and J usage is TRBJ1-2; TRBD1 aligns across 7 bases. Germline V gives CDR1 SNHLY, CDR2 FYNNEI. V trimming: 8 bases; J trimming: 2 bases; junction bases outside the gene matches: 2. The CDR3 totals 12 residues. Written as DNA, the CDR3 is TGTGCCAGCCAGGGGGGAAACTATGGCTACACCTTC. Protein product: CASQGGNYGYTF.

The J gene is TRBJ2-1, the V gene TRBV30; either TRBD1 or TRBD2 may fit D (5 bases each). CDR1 is GTSNPN and CDR2 is SVGIG in the germline V gene (reference sequence). Trimming removed 0 bases at V and 9 bases at J, with 9 bases between. The CDR3 sequence is 12 residues long. The CDR3 reads CAWSVLGGEQFF. In nucleotides, the CDR3 is TGTGCCTGGAGTGTACTTGGGGGTGAGCAGTTCTTC.

CDR3 loop: CASSGGLVAETQYF. CDR3 DNA sequence: TGTGCCAGCAGTGGGGGACTAGTGGCTGAGACCCAGTACTTC. The chain combines TRBV27 with TRBJ2-5; TRBD2 matches 8 bases. The CDR3 has 14 residues. With 5 bases clipped from V and 5 bases from J, the junction kept 7 bases outside the gene matches. The germline V gene has CDR1 MNHEY and CDR2 SMNVEV (reference sequence).

The chain recombines TRBV4-3 with TRBJ2-5, with 8 bases matching TRBD2. Germline CDR1 LGHNA, CDR2 YSLEER. V lost 3 bases and J lost 5; bases outside the gene matches: 2. The CDR3 sequence is 13 residues long. In DNA form, the CDR3 reads TGCGCCAGCAGCCAGGGACTAGGGGAGACCCAGTACTTC. Its protein product is CASSQGLGETQYF.

This chain links TRBV7-6 with TRBJ2-3; D not certain. Looked up from germline, CDR1 is SGHVS and CDR2 is FNYEAQ. This CDR3 comprises 18 residues. The V gene lost 5 bases and the J gene lost 1 base, with 22 bases spanning the gap. CDR3 protein: CASSNSYLPQQGTDTQYF. The CDR3 region has the DNA TGTGCCAGCAGCAACAGTTATCTCCCACAGCAGGGCACAGATACGCAGTATTTT. Supplemented by reference TRBV7-6 and TRBJ2-3, the full variable domain reads GAGVSQSPRYKVTKRGQDVALRCDPISGHVSLYWYRQALGQGPEFLTYFNYEAQQDKSGLPNDRFSAERPEGSISTLTIQRTEQRDSAMYRCASSNSYLPQQGTDTQYFGPGTRLTVL.

The rearrangement uses TRBV12-3 or TRBV12-4 and TRBJ2-3, with TRBD2 matching over 9 bases. J lost 5 bases, V lost 2 bases, and 5 bases had no gene match. The CDR3 totals 15 residues. This CDR3 is CASSLILAGRDTQYF. CDR3 DNA sequence: TGTGCCAGCAGTTTAATCCTAGCGGGAAGAGATACGCAGTATTTT.

The chain is built from TRBV28 and TRBJ2-2; D is ambiguous. The germline V gene encodes CDR1 MDHEN and CDR2 SYDVKM. With 7 bases removed from V and 3 bases from J, the gap between germline ends came to 12 bases. This CDR3 region has 14 residues. In nucleotides, the CDR3 is TGTGCCAGCACCAAACGACCAGACACCGGGGAGCTGTTTTTT. This translates into CASTKRPDTGELFF.

V usage is TRBV11-3 and J usage is TRBJ2-7, with TRBD2 matching 10 bases. V lost 5 bases to trimming and J lost 3 bases; unmatched junction nucleotides: 1. The germline V gene encodes CDR1 SGHNT and CDR2 YENEEA. The CDR3 totals 13 residues. Here the CDR3 DNA reads TGTGCCAGCAGCAAGCGGGAGGGCTACGAGCAGTACTTC. Amino acids: CASSKREGYEQYF. The variable domain in full, with the rest retrieved from reference TRBV11-3 and TRBJ2-7, is EAGVVQSPRYKIIEKKQPVAFWCNPISGHNTLYWYLQNLGQGPELLIRYENEEAVDDSQLPKDRFSAERLKGVDSTLKIQPAELGDSAVYLCASSKREGYEQYFGPGTRLTVT.

The V gene is TRBV7-2, the J gene TRBJ2-3, with 10 positions matching TRBD2. The ends lost 5 bases at V and 5 bases at J; junction bases unmatched: 4. Germline CDR1 is SGHTA and CDR2 is FQGNSA. CDR3 size: 14 residues. The CDR3 nucleotides are TGTGCCAGCAGCCCACTAGCGGGGAGAGATACGCAGTATTTT. Translating gives CASSPLAGRDTQYF. The entire variable domain, with the rest obtained from reference TRBV7-2 and TRBJ2-3, is as follows: GAGVSQSPSNKVTEKGKDVELRCDPISGHTALYWYRQSLGQGLEFLIYFQGNSAPDKSGLPSDRFSAERTGGSVSTLTIQRTQQEDSAVYLCASSPLAGRDTQYFGPGTRLTVL.

The chain employs TRBV25-1 and TRBJ2-7; possibly TRBD2 for D (6 bases). CDR3 length: 16 residues. Germline-derived CDR1 and CDR2 are MGHDK and SYGVNS. Trimming left V 0 bases short and J 0 bases short, with 12 bases between. The CDR3 spells CASSEYGGRHSYEQYF. DNA for the CDR3: TGTGCCAGCAGTGAATATGGAGGGCGACACTCCTACGAGCAGTACTTC.

This clonotype has a single count. The chain uses TRBV6-5 and TRBJ2-7, with TRBD1 as a possible D gene (5 bases). CDR3 size: 13 residues. Germline V CDR1 and CDR2: MNHEY, SVGAGI. The V end lost 0 bases, the J end lost 3 bases, and 6 bases lay between the germline ends. CDR3 in amino acids: CASSYSGHYEQYF. In DNA form, the CDR3 reads TGTGCCAGCAGTTACTCAGGACACTACGAGCAGTACTTC.

In nucleotides, the CDR3 is TGTGCCATCAGTGAGTCGAATCAGCGGGCTCCTAGTAATGAGCAGTTCTTC. Protein product: CAISESNQRAPSNEQFF. The chain is built from TRBV10-3 and TRBJ2-1, with TRBD2 as a possible D gene (6 bases). Trimming took off 0 bases at V and 7 bases at J, with 19 bases between the two ends. This CDR3 contains 17 residues. Germline assignment: CDR1 ENHRY and CDR2 SYGVKD.

This clonotype has just a few counts. The chain joins TRBV5-4 to TRBJ2-5, with D possibly called TRBD1 or TRBD2 (5 bases each). Germline V lookup: CDR1 SGHNT, CDR2 YYREEE (reference sequence). V dropped 3 bases and J dropped 3 bases, with 9 bases sitting between them. The CDR3 is 13 residues long. In nucleotides, the CDR3 is TGTGCCAGCAGCTCGGGACGGAAAGAGACCCAGTACTTC. It is translated as CASSSGRKETQYF.

V and J are TRBV12-3 or TRBV12-4 and TRBJ2-2, with a tentative D call TRBD1 (5 bases). Trimming stripped 5 bases from V and 4 bases from J, with 17 bases between. This CDR3 region has 16 residues. The CDR3 protein is CASSPPAGMVTGELFF. The CDR3 DNA reads TGTGCCAGCAGTCCCCCGGCAGGGATGGTCACCGGGGAGCTGTTTTTT.

The chain combines TRBV30 with TRBJ2-2; TRBD1 is a possible D gene (6 bases). The V end lost 5 bases, the J end lost 4 bases, and 14 bases lay between the germline ends. The CDR3 is 14 residues long. Per the germline V gene, CDR1 is GTSNPN and CDR2 is SVGIG (reference sequence). The CDR3 protein is CAWDTGLRTGELFF. The DNA for the CDR3 is TGTGCCTGGGATACAGGGTTGCGCACCGGGGAGCTGTTTTTT. Together with reference TRBV30 and TRBJ2-2, the CDR3 gives the full variable domain: SQTIHQWPATLVQPVGSPLSLECTVEGTSNPNLYWYRQAAGRGLQLLFYSVGIGQISSEVPQNLSASRPQDRQFILSSKKLLLSDSGFYLCAWDTGLRTGELFFGEGSRLTVL.

The CDR3 nucleotides are TGTGCCAGCCGTAGCGGGGGAGCTGCAGATACGCAGTATTTT. Its translation: CASRSGGAADTQYF. The V and J genes are TRBV4-2 and TRBJ2-3, with 9 bases lining up with TRBD2. Germline lookup yields CDR1 LGHNA and CDR2 YNFKEQ. There are 14 residues in the CDR3. Trimming took 8 bases from V and 4 from J; bases not matched to a gene: 7.

The V gene is TRBV6-1, the J gene TRBJ2-6; tentative D call: TRBD1 (5 bases). Looked up from germline, CDR1 is MNHNS and CDR2 is SASEGT. The V end was cut by 5 bases, the J end by 0 bases, with 14 bases between. The CDR3 extends over 17 amino acids. The CDR3 reads CASSPRAWSSGANVLTF. The CDR3 DNA sequence: TGTGCCAGCAGTCCCAGGGCCTGGAGCTCTGGGGCCAACGTCCTGACTTTC.

This clonotype was detected only once. The rearrangement links TRBV5-5 to TRBJ2-1, with 9 bases identical to TRBD1. V lost 4 bases to trimming and J lost 7 bases; unmatched junction nucleotides: 9. This CDR3 is built from 15 residues. Germline V lookup: CDR1 SGHKS, CDR2 YYEKEE (reference sequence). In DNA, the CDR3 is TGTGCCAGCAGCCGTCCCGGGACAGGGATAAATGAGCAGTTCTTC. Translated, it gives CASSRPGTGINEQFF.

V usage is TRBV29-1 and J usage is TRBJ1-2; D remains unclear. V lost 4 bases and J lost 4, with 10 bases in between. Germline V gene data show CDR1 as SQVTM and CDR2 as ANQGSEA. This CDR3 contains 12 residues. Here the CDR3 reads CSVVKGSYGYTF. Here the CDR3 DNA reads TGCAGCGTTGTTAAAGGGAGCTATGGCTACACCTTC.

The rearrangement joins TRBV20-1 to TRBJ2-2, with 10 bases fitting TRBD2. Per germline, CDR1 DFQATT and CDR2 SNEGSKA (reference sequence). V was pared by 6 bases and J by 5 bases, with 6 bases of the junction left unmatched. The CDR3 runs 14 residues. The CDR3 DNA reads TGCAGTGCCGCGTCGGGACTAGCGACCGGGGAGCTGTTTTTT. Amino acid sequence: CSAASGLATGELFF.

V gene TRBV2 combines with J gene TRBJ1-1; D uncertain. CDR1 is SNHLY and CDR2 is FYNNEI in the germline V gene. V gave up 7 bases and J gave up 4 bases, with 13 bases separating them. This CDR3 spans 13 amino acids. This CDR3 reads CASNPVPSTEAFF. DNA for the CDR3: TGTGCCAGCAATCCCGTTCCCTCCACTGAAGCTTTCTTT.

The chain links TRBV5-1 to TRBJ2-5; a possible D gene is TRBD1 (6 bases). CDR3 length equals 15 residues. In germline, CDR1 is SGHRS, CDR2 YFSETQ. V lost 5 bases and J 5 bases, leaving 19 bases between the germline ends. CDR3 nucleotide sequence: TGCGCCAGCAGTCATGCTGCAACAGGGTCGGAGACCCAGTACTTC. This sequence encodes CASSHAATGSETQYF.

In its sample, this clonotype was seen once. The genes are TRBV29-1 and TRBJ1-1; 8 bases are a match to TRBD1. Germline CDR1 and CDR2: SQVTM and ANQGSEA. The CDR3 extends over 14 amino acids. The junction had 5 bases not matched to a gene; V was cut back by 4 bases and J by 1 base. This CDR3 reads CSVADRVGNTEAFF. CDR3 sequence (DNA): TGCAGCGTTGCGGACAGGGTAGGGAACACTGAAGCTTTCTTT.

The chain has TRBV30 and TRBJ2-2, with D perhaps matching TRBD1 (6 bases). Between the trimmed V and J ends, which lost 0 bases and 4 bases, there was a span of 9 bases. Germline loops: CDR1 GTSNPN, CDR2 SVGIG (reference sequence). This CDR3 is 14 amino acids long. The CDR3 region has the DNA TGTGCCTGGAGTGTAGGACAGAGCACCGGGGAGCTGTTTTTT. Its protein product is CAWSVGQSTGELFF.

The table lists this clonotype with a count of one. The junction differs from germline at one of its ends, possibly a read error. V usage is TRBV18 and J usage is TRBJ2-2; D is unresolved. The CDR3 has 13 residues. CDR1 and CDR2 (germline): KGHSH, LQKENI. The CDR3 region has the DNA TGTGCCAGCTCTCCACCGAACACCGGGGAGCTGTTTTTT. Amino acids: CASSPPNTGELFF.

V and J are TRBV30 and TRBJ2-1; 9 bases align to TRBD2. CDR1 and CDR2 (germline): GTSNPN, SVGIG (reference sequence). CDR3 size: 11 residues. Losses at the gene ends were 2 bases for V and 14 bases for J; bases not matched to a gene: 4. CDR3 DNA sequence: TGTGCCTGGAGTTGGCGGGGGGGGGAGTTCTTC. This translates into CAWSWRGGEFF.

The chain employs TRBV5-1 and TRBJ2-3; D possibly corresponds to TRBD2 (6 bases). The V and J ends lost 4 bases and 2 bases respectively, with 14 bases between them. This CDR3 spans 15 amino acids. Germline CDR1 and CDR2: SGHRS and YFSETQ. CDR3 in amino acids: CASSIIADLTDTQYF. CDR3 sequence (DNA): TGCGCCAGCAGCATTATAGCGGACCTCACAGATACGCAGTATTTT.

The V and J genes are TRBV5-1 and TRBJ1-2, with 10 nucleotides matching TRBD1. J was trimmed by 8 bases and V by 0 bases; bases with no gene match: 7. CDR1 SGHRS and CDR2 YFSETQ come from the germline V gene. The CDR3 consists of 15 residues. This CDR3 is CASSLAVGTGAGYTF. The CDR3 DNA sequence: TGCGCCAGCAGCTTGGCCGTCGGGACAGGGGCGGGCTACACCTTC.

V gene TRBV7-8 combines with J gene TRBJ2-6; 8 positions agree with TRBD1. The CDR3 runs to 17 residues. Germline-derived CDR1 and CDR2 are SGHVS and FQNEAQ. V lost 5 bases, J lost 3 bases, and 9 bases stayed unmatched. CDR3 sequence (DNA): TGTGCCAGCAGCCTCCGGGTGACAGGGGTTGGGGCCAACGTCCTGACTTTC. Its translation: CASSLRVTGVGANVLTF.

This chain uses TRBV20-1 with TRBJ2-1, with 12 bases that match TRBD2. Germline V gene data show CDR1 as DFQATT and CDR2 as SNEGSKA (reference sequence). V lost 5 bases and J lost 5; bases outside the gene matches: 4. The CDR3 contains 14 residues. The CDR3 here is CSALAGGRNNEQFF. The CDR3 DNA follows: TGCAGTGCTCTAGCGGGAGGGAGGAACAATGAGCAGTTCTTC.

The chain joins TRBV5-1 to TRBJ1-1; D remains ambiguous. V was trimmed by 2 bases and J by 1 base, leaving 6 bases between them. This CDR3 comprises 13 residues. Germline-derived CDR1 and CDR2 are SGHRS and YFSETQ. The CDR3 loop is CASSFTENTEAFF. The CDR3 nucleotides read TGCGCCAGCAGCTTCACAGAGAACACTGAAGCTTTCTTT.